This TCR beta chain was retrieved from a study of CD8 T cells in Susac syndrome. Across the study: When blood was drawn, patients with Susac syndrome were on intravenous immunoglobulin alone, on corticosteroids, or therapy-naive.

The RNA input was about 0.45 to 1 ug, and it was reverse transcribed with random hexamers. TCRdb itself ran the immunoSEQ multiplex PCR reads through MiXCR, one entry per CDR3 protein. Altogether about 120,000 distinct CDR3 sequences are present, about 93% being singletons, with the ten largest covering around 0.2%. Turning to this clonotype: One end of the junction does not line up with germline, which may come from a read error.

This CDR3 has 16 residues. CDR1 and CDR2 (germline): SGHRS, YFSETQ. The material sequenced was CD8+ T cells from PBMCs. This rearrangement joins TRBV5-1 to TRBJ2-1; 7 bases fit TRBD1. The receptor was derived from a human donor with Susac syndrome. As DNA, the CDR3 is TGCGCCAGCAGTTTTCATCCGGGACAGCCCTATAATGAGCAGTTCTTC. Its protein product is CASSFHPGQPYNEQFF.